This TCR beta chain was captured by sequencing in a study of blood T cell repertoires in COVID-19. J was trimmed by 5 bases and V by 5 bases; bases with no gene match: 16. CDR1 is MDHEN, CDR2 SYDVKM, per germline. This CDR3 is built from 19 residues. The authors' processing: Reference gene primer amplification in the assay estimated nucleated cell counts. The repertoire was sequenced with immunoSEQ multiplex PCR; TCRdb's copy has only in-frame clones and lacks some. The D gene and trimming were derived from the DNA, and the V and J assignments and clone size from that table. The table has 140,000 or so clones, around nine tenths seen once; the top ten hold around 1.5%.

Source material: peripheral blood. The chain combines TRBV28 with TRBJ2-5; 14 bases match TRBD2. The receptor's source is a human donor in a cohort sampled during active COVID-19. CDR3 sequence: CASSPVTSGGAQGSETQYF. The CDR3 DNA follows: TGTGCCAGCAGTCCCGTGACTAGCGGGGGGGCCCAAGGATCGGAGACCCAGTACTTC.